The 29 T cell receptor beta chains below all came from one sample that was sequenced in a study of Ad26.COV2.S vaccination and SARS-CoV-2 variants. The repertoire was sequenced with immunoSEQ multiplex PCR; TCRdb's copy has only in-frame clones and lacks some. Altogether over 350,000 clones are present, roughly nine tenths being singletons, with the ten largest covering 3.5%. Described treatment: around 19 received Ad26.COV2.S at low or high dose, single or two shots; about 5 received placebo; per-sample allocation not given. Day 63 after the first vaccine or placebo injection was the time point for sampling. The sequenced sample was peripheral blood, obtained in a trial of Ad26.COV2.S vaccine versus placebo. All receptors derive from a person between 18 and 65 years old who received the Ad26.COV2.S COVID-19 vaccine or a placebo.

The V and J genes are TRBV4-2 and TRBJ2-2; D may be TRBD1 (7 bases). CDR1 LGHNA and CDR2 YNFKEQ come from the germline V gene. The CDR3 loop spans 16 amino acids. Deletions cut 4 bases from V and 1 base from J, with 13 bases between. The CDR3 is CASSPRGTENTGELFF. As DNA, the CDR3 is TGTGCCAGCAGCCCCCGCGGGACAGAGAACACCGGGGAGCTGTTTTTT.

CDR3 DNA sequence: TGTGCCAGTAGTATGGGACAGAACACTGAAGCTTTCTTT. Translated: CASSMGQNTEAFF. This chain links TRBV19 with TRBJ1-1, with a weak D call TRBD1 (6 bases). This CDR3 region has 13 residues. V gave up 3 bases and J gave up 1 base, with 6 bases separating them. Germline lookup yields CDR1 LNHDA and CDR2 SQIVND (reference sequence).

The gene calls are TRBV5-5 and TRBJ1-6; the match to TRBD1 covers 7 bases. Germline V gene data show CDR1 as SGHKS and CDR2 as YYEKEE (reference sequence). The CDR3 totals 15 residues. J was trimmed by 2 bases and V by 3 bases; bases with no gene match: 2. The CDR3 DNA reads as TGTGCCAGCAGCTCCGGACAGGCCTATAATTCACCCCTCCACTTT. Its translation: CASSSGQAYNSPLHF.

The chain joins TRBV5-4 to TRBJ2-2; TRBD2 matches 7 bases. V shed 4 bases and J 5 bases; nucleotides not matched to a gene: 2. CDR1 and CDR2 (germline): SGHNT, YYREEE (reference sequence). CDR3 length: 13 amino acids. The CDR3 sequence: CASSRGGTGELFF. The CDR3 DNA is TGTGCCAGCAGCCGCGGGGGAACCGGGGAGCTGTTTTTT.

The rearrangement uses TRBV4-1 and TRBJ1-3, with 7 nucleotides matching TRBD1. This CDR3 has 15 amino acids. The germline CDR1 and CDR2 sequences are MGHRA and YSYEKL. V shed 8 bases, J shed 0 bases, and the junction held 7 bases outside the gene matches. The CDR3 here is CASGLRGLSGNTIYF. The CDR3 DNA sequence: TGCGCCAGCGGATTAAGGGGGCTCTCTGGAAACACCATATATTTT.

This clone occurred a few times. This rearrangement joins TRBV28 to TRBJ1-4; D is unresolved. From germline, CDR1 is MDHEN and CDR2 SYDVKM. V lost 5 bases, J lost 0 bases, and 7 bases lay in between. The CDR3 runs to 14 residues. DNA for the CDR3: TGTGCCAGCAGTCTCGAGGCAACTAATGAAAAACTGTTTTTT. It specifies CASSLEATNEKLFF.

This clone was detected only once. The chain joins TRBV5-4 to TRBJ1-2, with D tentatively TRBD1 (5 bases). Germline CDR1 SGHNT, CDR2 YYREEE (reference sequence). The CDR3 consists of 14 residues. V gave up 0 bases and J gave up 8 bases, with 14 bases separating them. CDR3 nucleotide sequence: TGTGCCAGCAGCTTGGGTGGCAGGGTTTCAGGCTACACCTTC. Translating it yields CASSLGGRVSGYTF.

The V gene is TRBV5-4, the J gene TRBJ1-4, with 9 bases aligning to TRBD1. Germline assignment: CDR1 SGHNT and CDR2 YYREEE (reference sequence). CDR3 length: 14 amino acids. Unmatched junction bases numbered 1, after V lost 2 bases and J lost 5 bases. CDR3 nucleotide sequence: TGTGCCAGCAGCTTTGGGACAGGGAATGAAAAACTGTTTTTT. Encoded protein: CASSFGTGNEKLFF.

The V gene is TRBV28, the J gene TRBJ1-1; D gene unclear. From germline, CDR1 is MDHEN and CDR2 SYDVKM. V gave up 4 bases and J gave up 6 bases, with 12 bases separating them. CDR3 size: 13 residues. The CDR3 DNA reads as TGTGCCAGCAGTTCCTCCTGGGGAGCTGAAGCTTTCTTT. It specifies CASSSSWGAEAFF.

This clone has only a few counts. No DNA is shown, since the ends of the CDR3 on it are uncertain; the CDR3 is the one TCRdb lists. V gene TRBV9 combines with J gene TRBJ2-7. Germline V gene sequence: CDR1 SGDLS, CDR2 YYNGEE. The CDR3 length is 15 residues, termini included. This chain's CDR3 is CASSVLSGPTYEQYF.

The chain combines TRBV7-9 with TRBJ1-5; 9 nucleotides match TRBD1. Germline lookup yields CDR1 SEHNR and CDR2 FQNEAQ (reference sequence). The CDR3 has 18 amino acids. V shed 5 bases and J 6 bases; nucleotides not matched to a gene: 17. The CDR3 spells CASSPEPGQGPLTQPQHF. The CDR3 DNA reads TGTGCCAGCAGCCCAGAACCGGGACAGGGACCCCTAACTCAGCCCCAGCATTTT.

The chain carries TRBV14 and TRBJ1-4, with D hard to call. V was trimmed by 1 base and J by 0 bases, leaving 9 bases between them. Germline values: CDR1 SGHDN, CDR2 FVKESK. The CDR3 sequence is 16 residues long. CDR3 coding DNA: TGTGCCAGCAGCCAAGCCTTTTTGTCAACTAATGAAAAACTGTTTTTT. This translates into CASSQAFLSTNEKLFF.

The rearrangement links TRBV7-9 to TRBJ2-1; TRBD1 matches at 8 bases. This CDR3 comprises 16 residues. Trimming took 4 bases from V and 7 from J; bases not matched to a gene: 12. Germline CDR1 is SEHNR and CDR2 is FQNEAQ (reference sequence). This chain's CDR3 is CASSSPDRAPINEQFF. CDR3 sequence (DNA): TGTGCCAGCAGCTCACCGGACAGGGCCCCAATAAATGAGCAGTTCTTC.

V is TRBV7-2 and J is TRBJ1-5; D uncertain. CDR3 length equals 15 residues. Germline assignment: CDR1 SGHTA and CDR2 FQGNSA. The germline V and J ends were trimmed by 4 bases and 7 bases, with 17 bases remaining between them. The CDR3 sequence: CASSSREGVGQPQHF. CDR3 sequence (DNA): TGTGCCAGCAGCTCGAGGGAGGGAGTTGGGCAGCCCCAGCATTTT.

The chain carries TRBV3-1 (or the pseudogene TRBV3-2) and TRBJ2-7, with TRBD1 matching 7 bases. Looked up from germline, CDR1 is LGHDT and CDR2 is YNNKEL (reference sequence). The CDR3 has 16 residues. Unmatched junction bases numbered 17, after V lost 3 bases and J lost 9 bases. Written as DNA, the CDR3 is TGTGCCAGCAGCCACAAACAGGGGATAGGCCTTGGGTGGCAGTACTTC. Protein sequence: CASSHKQGIGLGWQYF.

This clone was recorded only once. The genes are TRBV5-1 and TRBJ1-5, with a tentative D call TRBD1 (6 bases). Germline values: CDR1 SGHRS, CDR2 YFSETQ. The CDR3 consists of 14 residues. V was pared by 0 bases and J by 7 bases, with 11 bases between. The CDR3 reads CASSLGGLGQPQHF. The CDR3 coding sequence is TGCGCCAGCAGCTTGGGGGGGCTCGGGCAGCCCCAGCATTTT.

The rearrangement uses TRBV9 and TRBJ2-7, with 12 nucleotides matching TRBD1. Per the germline V gene, CDR1 is SGDLS and CDR2 is YYNGEE. V shed 2 bases, J shed 6 bases, and the junction held 9 bases outside the gene matches. The length of the CDR3 is 16 residues. CDR3 sequence: CASSVRAGTGGGEQYF. For the CDR3, the DNA is TGTGCCAGCAGCGTGAGAGCCGGGACAGGGGGCGGCGAGCAGTACTTC.

The chain links TRBV5-4 to TRBJ1-1, with D unclear. With 0 bases removed from V and 6 bases from J, the gap between germline ends came to 9 bases. Germline V CDR1 and CDR2: SGHNT, YYREEE (reference sequence). This CDR3 contains 13 residues. The CDR3 region is CASSLALSAEAFF. The CDR3 region has the DNA TGTGCCAGCAGCTTGGCACTCAGCGCTGAAGCTTTCTTT.

The chain uses TRBV18 and TRBJ2-7, with 7 bases fitting TRBD1. There are 15 residues in the CDR3. Germline assignment: CDR1 KGHSH and CDR2 LQKENI. With V trimmed by 4 bases and J by 2 bases, 8 bases remained unmatched. The DNA of the CDR3 is TGTGCCAGCTCACGCGGCGACAGGGAGACCTACGAGCAGTACTTC. This gives the protein CASSRGDRETYEQYF.

CDR3 sequence reads: CASGLAGDKSDTQYF. Written as DNA, the CDR3 is TGCGCCAGCGGACTAGCGGGAGACAAATCAGATACGCAGTATTTT. The chain recombines TRBV5-1 with TRBJ2-3; 13 nucleotides line up with TRBD2. CDR1 SGHRS and CDR2 YFSETQ come from the germline V gene. This CDR3 is 15 amino acids long. With V trimmed by 7 bases and J by 4 bases, 6 bases remained unmatched.

V is TRBV29-1 and J is TRBJ2-5; 8 nucleotides line up with TRBD2. CDR1 SQVTM and CDR2 ANQGSEA come from the germline V gene. Trimming removed 4 bases from V and 1 base from J; junction bases left unmatched: 2. This CDR3 is built from 13 residues. The CDR3 reads CSVAGGTQETQYF. Written as DNA, the CDR3 is TGCAGCGTTGCGGGGGGGACCCAAGAGACCCAGTACTTC.

This clone has just one count. The rearrangement joins TRBV15 to TRBJ1-6; 7 positions match TRBD1. There are 14 residues in the CDR3. The V segment lost 2 bases and the J segment 7 bases; nucleotides outside the gene matches: 2. Looked up from germline, CDR1 is LNHNV and CDR2 is YYDKDF (reference sequence). The CDR3 sequence: CATSRQGVNSPLHF. CDR3 coding DNA: TGTGCCACCAGCAGACAGGGGGTAAATTCACCCCTCCACTTT.

This clone was recorded a few times. The chain couples TRBV7-9 to TRBJ1-2, with D possibly being TRBD1 (5 bases). The CDR3 loop spans 17 amino acids. Trimming removed 4 bases from V and 0 bases from J, with 18 bases in between. Germline CDR1 is SEHNR and CDR2 is FQNEAQ (reference sequence). CDR3 bases: TGTGCCAGCAGCTCCGCGTACGGGGGGGAAGCTAACTATGGCTACACCTTC. Its translation is CASSSAYGGEANYGYTF.

The genes are TRBV27 and TRBJ1-3, with 10 positions matching TRBD1. This CDR3 is 18 amino acids long. V was clipped by 4 bases and J by 3 bases; unmatched bases: 12. Germline CDR1 and CDR2: MNHEY and SMNVEV (reference sequence). CDR3 sequence: CASSYPVGTGELGNTIYF. The CDR3 DNA reads TGTGCCAGCAGTTACCCCGTCGGGACAGGGGAACTTGGAAACACCATATATTTT.

This chain links TRBV29-1 with TRBJ2-7, with D perhaps TRBD1 (6 bases). Germline loops: CDR1 SQVTM, CDR2 ANQGSEA. The ends were cut back, 0 bases at V and 10 bases at J, with 10 bases in the middle. The CDR3 consists of 11 residues. The CDR3 here is CSVEDGGPQYF. The CDR3 DNA reads TGCAGCGTTGAAGATGGGGGCCCTCAGTACTTC.

This rearrangement joins TRBV9 to TRBJ2-1; D might be TRBD2 (6 bases). Germline CDR1 is SGDLS and CDR2 is YYNGEE. V lost 5 bases to trimming and J lost 10 bases, with 25 bases between them. The CDR3 loop spans 16 amino acids. CDR3 in amino acids: CASSDPLGLGIWEQFF. DNA for the CDR3: TGTGCCAGCAGTGATCCCTTGGGACTGGGGATATGGGAGCAGTTCTTC.

This clone appeared once. The J gene is TRBJ1-1, the V gene TRBV7-9; D possibly corresponds to TRBD1 (5 bases). The CDR3 extends over 14 amino acids. From germline, CDR1 is SEHNR and CDR2 FQNEAQ (reference sequence). The V and J ends lost 7 bases and 2 bases respectively, with 14 bases between them. The CDR3, as DNA: TGTGCCAGCAAGCGGGGAGGGGAAAACACTGAAGCTTTCTTT. Translation: CASKRGGENTEAFF.

The chain links TRBV5-1 to TRBJ1-1, with 7 bases matching TRBD1. The CDR3 contains 14 residues. V dropped 0 bases and J dropped 4; count of bases not matched to a gene: 3. Looked up from germline, CDR1 is SGHRS and CDR2 is YFSETQ. The CDR3 DNA is TGCGCCAGCAGCTTGGTCCAGGGGGTCACTGAAGCTTTCTTT. Translated: CASSLVQGVTEAFF.

V and J are TRBV10-3 and TRBJ1-1, with TRBD1 as a possible D gene (5 bases). Germline CDR1 reads ENHRY; CDR2 reads SYGVKD. V lost 2 bases, J lost 1 base, and 8 bases lay in between. CDR3 length equals 14 residues. The CDR3 is CAISERGENTEAFF. CDR3 nucleotide sequence: TGTGCCATCAGTGAGAGGGGAGAGAACACTGAAGCTTTCTTT.